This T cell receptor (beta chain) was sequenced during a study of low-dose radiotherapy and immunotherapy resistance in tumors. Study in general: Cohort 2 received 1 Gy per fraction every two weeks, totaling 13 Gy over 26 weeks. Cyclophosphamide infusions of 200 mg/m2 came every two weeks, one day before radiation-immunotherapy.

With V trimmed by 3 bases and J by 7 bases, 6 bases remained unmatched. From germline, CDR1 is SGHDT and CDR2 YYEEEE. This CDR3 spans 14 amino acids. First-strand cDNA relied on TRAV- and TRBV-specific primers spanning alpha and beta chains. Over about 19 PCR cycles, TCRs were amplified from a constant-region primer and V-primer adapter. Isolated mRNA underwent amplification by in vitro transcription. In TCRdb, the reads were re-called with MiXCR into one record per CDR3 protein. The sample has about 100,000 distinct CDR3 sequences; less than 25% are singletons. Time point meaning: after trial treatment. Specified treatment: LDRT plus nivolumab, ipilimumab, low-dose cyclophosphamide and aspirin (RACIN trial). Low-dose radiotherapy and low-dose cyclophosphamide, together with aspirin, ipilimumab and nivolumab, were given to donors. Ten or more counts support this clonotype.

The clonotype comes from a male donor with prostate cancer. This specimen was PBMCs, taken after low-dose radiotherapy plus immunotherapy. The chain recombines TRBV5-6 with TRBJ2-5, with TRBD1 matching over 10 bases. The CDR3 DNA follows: TGTGCCAGCAGCTCGGACAGGGGGGCTGGGACCCAGTACTTC. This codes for CASSSDRGAGTQYF.